The source of this TCR beta chain is a study of control samples from healthy donors and cancer patients. Sequencing used immunoSEQ multiplex PCR; TCRdb keeps in-frame clones, though not all of them. The sample shows some 140,000 clones, about nine tenths of them seen only once. This clone was picked up one time. The clonotype was recovered from a man aged 25-40 years in good health. Specimen: blood.

This chain's CDR3 is CASSGQHEQYF. The CDR3 DNA sequence: TGTGCCAGCAGCGGACAGCACGAGCAGTACTTC. V is TRBV2 and J is TRBJ2-7; a weak D match, TRBD1 (6 bases). V dropped 6 bases and J dropped 5 bases, with 8 bases sitting between them. In germline, CDR1 is SNHLY, CDR2 FYNNEI. The CDR3 is made up of 11 amino acids. Full variable domain (outside the CDR3, taken from reference TRBV2 and TRBJ2-7): EPEVTQTPSHQVTQMGQEVILRCVPISNHLYFYWYRQILGQKVEFLVSFYNNEISEKSEIFDDQFSVERPDGSNFTLKIRSTKLEDSAMYFCASSGQHEQYFGPGTRLTVT.